The TCR beta chain under discussion was sequenced for a study of naive and memory T cell subsets. Findings and limits, study-wide: A few larger clonotypes appeared in naive repertoires, especially CD8, possibly memory cells re-expressing CD45RA. Gini index rose across naive, CM, EM and EMRA in CD4 and CD8. Activation and differentiation may alter RNA-based TCR counts.

From germline, CDR1 is SGHKS and CDR2 YYEKEE (reference sequence). Trimming took off 2 bases at V and 3 bases at J, with 15 bases between the two ends. The CDR3 totals 16 residues. In the case of this clonotype: The antigen is undetermined.

Alpha and beta libraries were amplified separately from the second PCR onward. An equimolar mix of two oligonucleotides served as the beta constant-region primer for TRBC1 and TRBC2. Four rounds of PCR amplified the ligated cDNA using nested alpha and beta constant-region primers plus SP2. An oligonucleotide with the SP2 primer and a 12-nucleotide UMI was ligated to the cDNA 3' end. MiXCR, applied by TCRdb to the UMI-ligation and nested PCR reads, yields one record per CDR3 protein. Of around 93,000 distinct CDR3 sequences in the sample, about 11% are singletons; the top ten hold around 0.13%. What was sequenced was naive CD4+ T cells from blood. This chain links TRBV5-5 with TRBJ2-1, with a weak D call TRBD1 (6 bases). This sequence was found in a human donor in good health. This CDR3 is CASSFGLGQNYNEQFF. DNA for the CDR3: TGTGCCAGCAGCTTCGGGCTCGGACAGAACTACAATGAGCAGTTCTTC.